The subject of this entry is one TCR beta chain. This record belongs to a study of cytomegalovirus exposure and HLA in healthy donors. The method was immunoSEQ multiplex PCR; TCRdb's version includes in-frame clones alone and lacks a portion of them. The top ten hold approximately 7% of the sample, which has 180,000 or so clones, roughly 86% seen once. V gave up 4 bases and J gave up 7 bases, with 7 bases separating them. The germline V gene encodes CDR1 SEHNR and CDR2 FQNEAQ (reference sequence). The CDR3 sequence is 12 residues long. V and J are TRBV7-9 and TRBJ1-4; D is unclear. Specimen: PBMCs. The TCR was taken from a man aged 25 to 40 in good health and CMV-seropositive. The CDR3 here is CASSSEVEKLFF. Written as DNA, the CDR3 is TGTGCCAGCAGCTCAGAAGTTGAAAAACTGTTTTTT. The full variable domain, with the rest looked up from reference TRBV7-9 and TRBJ1-4, is DTGVSQNPRHKITKRGQNVTFRCDPISEHNRLYWYRQTLGQGPEFLTYFQNEAQLEKSRLLSDRFSAERPKGSFSTLEIQRTEQGDSAMYLCASSSEVEKLFFGSGTQLSVL.